The 2 T cell receptor beta chains in this list originate from one sample, sequenced in a study of neurological immune-mediated disorders. One entry per CDR3 protein, called by TCRdb with MiXCR from the 5' RACE reads. The sample carries tens of thousands of distinct CDR3 sequences, roughly 3.9% recorded once. Sequences were obtained from PBMCs. The receptor source for this set is a man aged 30 to 45 with multiple sclerosis.

Worth noting for this clonotype: Its ends do not fully match the called genes, so a read error is possible. The CDR3 is CATRQQGAGPQNF. The DNA for the CDR3 is TGTGCCACTCGTCAACAGGGCGCGGGGCCCCAGAATTTT. The rearrangement uses TRBV15 and TRBJ1-5; perhaps TRBD1 as D (6 bases). The CDR3 extends over 13 amino acids. In germline, CDR1 is LNHNV, CDR2 YYDKDF (reference sequence).

The chain has TRBV7-2 and TRBJ2-5; 9 bases agree with TRBD2. V gave up 4 bases and J gave up 2 bases; unmatched junction bases: 5. Germline V gives CDR1 SGHTA, CDR2 FQGNSA. This CDR3 is built from 15 residues. CDR3 coding DNA: TGTGCCAGCAGCTCCGGGACTAGCTTACAAGAGACCCAGTACTTC. Translating gives CASSSGTSLQETQYF.